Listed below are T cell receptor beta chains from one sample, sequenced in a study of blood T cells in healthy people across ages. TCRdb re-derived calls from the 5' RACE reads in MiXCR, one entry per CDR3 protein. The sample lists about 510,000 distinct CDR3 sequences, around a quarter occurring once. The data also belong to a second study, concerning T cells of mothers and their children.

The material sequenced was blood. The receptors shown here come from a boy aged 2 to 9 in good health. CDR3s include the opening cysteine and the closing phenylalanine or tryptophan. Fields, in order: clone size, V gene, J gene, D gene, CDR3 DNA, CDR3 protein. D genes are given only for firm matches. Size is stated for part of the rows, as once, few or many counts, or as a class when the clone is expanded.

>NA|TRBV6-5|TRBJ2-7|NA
TGTGCCAGCAGTTACTCGTTCGAGGGAAGCTACGAGCAGTACTTC
CASSYSFEGSYEQYF
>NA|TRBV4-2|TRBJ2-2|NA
TGTGCCAGCAGCCAAGTGGGGGCAGGGGTAGACACCGGGGAGCTGTTTTTT
CASSQVGAGVDTGELFF
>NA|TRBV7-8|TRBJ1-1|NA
TGTGCCAGCAGCTTAAGGGGCAGAATGAACACTGAAGCTTTCTTT
CASSLRGRMNTEAFF
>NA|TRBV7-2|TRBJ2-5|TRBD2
TGTGCCAGCAGCTTAGCCCGCTTGACTAGCGGGAGTGGGGAGGTCCAAGAGACCCAGTACTTC
CASSLARLTSGSGEVQETQYF
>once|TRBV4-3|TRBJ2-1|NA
TGCGCCAGCAGCCAAGTATATAGCTGGAATGAGCAGTTCTTC
CASSQVYSWNEQFF
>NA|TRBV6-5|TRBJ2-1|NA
TGTGCCAGCAGTTCCGTACAAGCTGAGCAGTTCTTC
CASSSVQAEQFF
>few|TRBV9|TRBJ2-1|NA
TGTGCCAGCAGCGAGGGGACGCTCTACAATGAGCAGTTCTTC
CASSEGTLYNEQFF
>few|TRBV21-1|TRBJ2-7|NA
TGTGCCAGCAGCAAAGGGGGGACTAGCAGATACGAGCAGTACTTC
CASSKGGTSRYEQYF
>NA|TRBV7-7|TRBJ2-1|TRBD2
TGTGCTCTTCCACGGGGGGGGGAGCGGGCCCCCGGGAATGAGCAGTTCTTC
CALPRGGERAPGNEQFF
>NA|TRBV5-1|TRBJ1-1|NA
TGCGCCAGCAGCTTGGAGGACAGTTACACTGAAGCTTTCTTT
CASSLEDSYTEAFF
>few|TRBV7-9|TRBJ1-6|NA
TGTGCCAGCAGAGGGGGACCGAGGGATTCACCCCTCCACTTT
CASRGGPRDSPLHF
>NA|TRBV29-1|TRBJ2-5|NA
TGCAGCGCCTCACGGACAGCTACCCAAGAGACCCAGTACTTC
CSASRTATQETQYF
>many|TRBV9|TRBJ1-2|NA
TGTGCCAGCAGCCCGGGAAGTATCTATGGCTACACCTTC
CASSPGSIYGYTF
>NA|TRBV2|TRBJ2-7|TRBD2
TGTGCCAGCAGTGTTTTGGCACTAGCGGGTCTCGACGAGCAGTACTTC
CASSVLALAGLDEQYF
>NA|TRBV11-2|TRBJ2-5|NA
TGTGCCAGCAGCCCCCATGAGACCCAGTACTTC
CASSPHETQYF
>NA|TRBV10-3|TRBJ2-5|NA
TGTGCCATCAGTGAGTCTAAAAGGGAGGAGACCCAGTACTTC
CAISESKREETQYF
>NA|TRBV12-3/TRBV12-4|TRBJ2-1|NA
TGTGCCAGCAGTTTAGTTAGCGTAACCCCCTACAATGAGCAGTTCTTC
CASSLVSVTPYNEQFF
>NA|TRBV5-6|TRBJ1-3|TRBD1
TGTGCCAGCAGCTGGACAGGGGGGACTGGAAACACCATATATTTT
CASSWTGGTGNTIYF
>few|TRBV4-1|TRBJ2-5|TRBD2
TGCGCCAGCAGCCAACAAAGGACTAGCGACCAAGAGACCCAGTACTTC
CASSQQRTSDQETQYF
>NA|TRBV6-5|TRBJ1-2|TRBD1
TGTGCCAGCACAAGGACAGGGGGGAATGGCTACACCTTC
CASTRTGGNGYTF
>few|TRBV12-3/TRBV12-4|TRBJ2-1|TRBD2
TGTGCCAGCAGGTTAGCGGGACCCAGCTACAATGAGCAGTTCTTC
CASRLAGPSYNEQFF
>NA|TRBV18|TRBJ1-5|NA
TGTGCCAGCTCACCAGGGTCGGATCAGCCCCAGCATTTT
CASSPGSDQPQHF
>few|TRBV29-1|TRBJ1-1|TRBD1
TGCAGCGTTGAACAGGGGGTTGCCACTGAAGCTTTCTTT
CSVEQGVATEAFF
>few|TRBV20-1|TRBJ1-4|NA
TGCAGTGCCACTAAACCTAATGAAAAACTGTTTTTT
CSATKPNEKLFF
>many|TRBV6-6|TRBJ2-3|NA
TGTGCCAGCAGTCGGGCAGCTTCCACAGATACGCAGTATTTT
CASSRAASTDTQYF
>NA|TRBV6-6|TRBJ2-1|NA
TGTGCCAGCAGTTTACTAGTCGGTGGGAGGGAGCAGTTCTTC
CASSLLVGGREQFF
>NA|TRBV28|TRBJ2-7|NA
TGTGCCAGCAGTTTCAATAGCGAGCAGTACTTC
CASSFNSEQYF
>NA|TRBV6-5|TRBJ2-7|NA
TGTGCCAGCAAGGGAAGGGGGGACTACGAGCAGTACTTC
CASKGRGDYEQYF
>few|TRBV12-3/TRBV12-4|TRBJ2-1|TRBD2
TGTGCCAGCAGTTTATCCCTAGCGGGAGTCGGCAATGAGCAGTTCTTC
CASSLSLAGVGNEQFF
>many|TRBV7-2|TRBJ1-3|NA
TGTGCCAGCACCCCCTTAGGGAACACCATATATTTT
CASTPLGNTIYF
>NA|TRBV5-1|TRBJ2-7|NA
TGCGCCAGCAGCTTGTCAGGGGTTGAGTACGAGCAGTACTTC
CASSLSGVEYEQYF
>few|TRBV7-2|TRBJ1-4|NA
TGTGCCAGCAGCTTGACGGGTGGGGAAAAACTGTTTTTT
CASSLTGGEKLFF
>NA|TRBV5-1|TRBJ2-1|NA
TGCGCCAGCAGCTCCCGACGGGGGAATGGGCCCTACAATGAGCAGTTCTTC
CASSSRRGNGPYNEQFF
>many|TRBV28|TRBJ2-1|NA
TGTGCCAGCAGCCCAGGGGGGGACGAGCAGTTCTTC
CASSPGGDEQFF
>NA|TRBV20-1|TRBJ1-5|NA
TGCAGTGCCACTAGGCTGCAAAATAGCAACCAGCCCCAGCATTTT
CSATRLQNSNQPQHF
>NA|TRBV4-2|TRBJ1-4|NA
TGTGCCAGCAGCCAAGAATTTATCGGGGCCGGTGAAAAACTGTTTTTT
CASSQEFIGAGEKLFF
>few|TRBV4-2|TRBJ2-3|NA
TGTGCCAGCAGCCCCTTCCACGGAGGTCCCGCAGATACGCAGTATTTT
CASSPFHGGPADTQYF
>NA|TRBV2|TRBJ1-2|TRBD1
TGTGCCAGCAGGGTTAACAGACAGGGGACTGGCTACACCTTC
CASRVNRQGTGYTF
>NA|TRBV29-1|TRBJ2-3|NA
TGCAGCGTTGAAGATGTTGCGACAGGAGTCACAGATACGCAGTATTTT
CSVEDVATGVTDTQYF
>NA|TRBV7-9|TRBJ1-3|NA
TGTGCCAGCACCGGTACCCCGTACGGTGGAAACACCATATATTTT
CASTGTPYGGNTIYF
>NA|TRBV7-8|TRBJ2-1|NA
TGTGCCAGCAGCTTATCAAACAGCGTGGCTGAGCAGTTCTTC
CASSLSNSVAEQFF
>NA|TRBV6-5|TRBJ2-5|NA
TGTGCCAGCAGTTACAAGGACCAAGAGACCCAGTACTTC
CASSYKDQETQYF
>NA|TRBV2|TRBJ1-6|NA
TGTGCCAGCAGCGTTACAGAGGACCCCCTCCACTTT
CASSVTEDPLHF
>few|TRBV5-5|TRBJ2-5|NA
TGTGCCAGCAGCTTGTATTGGGGATTCTCCGAGACCCAGTACTTC
CASSLYWGFSETQYF
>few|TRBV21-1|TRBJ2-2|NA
TGTGCCAGCAGCAAAGAGGCCGGGAGGAACACCGGGGAGCTGTTTTTT
CASSKEAGRNTGELFF
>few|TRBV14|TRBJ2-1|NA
TGCGCCAGCAGCAAGGACTACAATGAGCAGTTCTTC
CASSKDYNEQFF
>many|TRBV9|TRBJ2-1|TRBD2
TGTGCCAGCAGCGTAGTGGGTAGCGGGGCCTACAATGAGCAGTTCTTC
CASSVVGSGAYNEQFF
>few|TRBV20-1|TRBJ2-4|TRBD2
TGCAGTGCTGGGGGGACTAGCGGGGTCGTAAACATCCAGTACTTC
CSAGGTSGVVNIQYF
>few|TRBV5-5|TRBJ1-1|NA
TGTGCCAGCAGCTTGGGCCCCCAGGAGCGCCTAACCCCAATGAACACTGAAGCTTTCTTT
CASSLGPQERLTPMNTEAFF
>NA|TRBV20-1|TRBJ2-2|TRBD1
TGCAGTGCTAGACCGTCCCTACGCGGACAGGGGGCAGAGCTGTTTTTT
CSARPSLRGQGAELFF
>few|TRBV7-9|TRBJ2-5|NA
TGCGCCAGCCACGGGGGTTTGGAGGAGACCCAGTACTTC
CASHGGLEETQYF
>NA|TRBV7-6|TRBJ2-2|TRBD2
TGTGCCAGCAGCTTATATTCGGGGGGGCCTATCACCGGGGAGCTGTTTTTT
CASSLYSGGPITGELFF
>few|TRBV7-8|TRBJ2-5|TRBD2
TGTGCCAGCAGCTTTTGGACTAGTGAAGAGACCCAGTACTTC
CASSFWTSEETQYF
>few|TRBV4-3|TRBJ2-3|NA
TGCGCCAGCAGCACTAGGACAAGCACAGATACGCAGTATTTT
CASSTRTSTDTQYF
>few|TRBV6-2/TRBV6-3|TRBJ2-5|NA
TGTGCCAGCAGGGCCTGGACAGAAGACCAAGAGACCCAGTACTTC
CASRAWTEDQETQYF
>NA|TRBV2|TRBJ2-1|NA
TGTGCCAGCAGTGAGCGCGACAATGAGCAGTTCTTC
CASSERDNEQFF
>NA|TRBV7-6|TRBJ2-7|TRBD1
TGTGCCAGCAGCTCGGGACAGGGGGAGGGCTACGAGCAGTACTTC
CASSSGQGEGYEQYF
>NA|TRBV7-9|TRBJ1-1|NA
TGTGCCAGCAGCTGGGAGGGCGGGACTGAAGCTTTCTTT
CASSWEGGTEAFF
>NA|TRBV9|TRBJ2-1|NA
TGTGCCAGCAGCGAAGGGACAGGGGGGACTAGCGGGTACTATGAGCAGTTCTTC
CASSEGTGGTSGYYEQFF